This TCR beta chain was documented in a study of T cell responses to AZD1222 COVID-19 vaccine. Background on the study: Investigators merged groups given second doses at roughly 4 or roughly 12 weeks. Whole-study findings and limits: Donors were largely white British and mainly female; clonal diversity was possibly underestimated. Vaccine-related CD4 TCRs covered spike, predominating at 160-218 and 743-854.

V lost 0 bases, J lost 3 bases, and 5 bases lay in between. The CDR3 length is 13 residues. Produced via immunoSEQ multiplex PCR; TCRdb's table is partial and in-frame only. The profile shows approximately 160,000 clones, 85% to 95% of them singletons. As to this clone: Its antigen remains unknown. The same CDR3 is also encoded by other DNA sequences in this sample.

The receptor comes from an adult in good health. The sequences come from peripheral blood, collected on day 0 of AZD1222 vaccination. The rearrangement links TRBV12-3 or TRBV12-4 to TRBJ2-5; D unclear. CDR3 loop: CASSLAGKETQYF. The CDR3 bases are TGTGCCAGCAGTTTAGCGGGCAAAGAGACCCAGTACTTC.